Here is one T cell receptor beta chain with its context. No antigen is known for it. The data were obtained in a study of Ad26.COV2.S vaccination and SARS-CoV-2 variants. On the study more broadly: Each vaccinee took Ad26.COV2.S intramuscularly, once or twice 56 days apart. Findings and limits, study-wide: Following vaccination, spike-specific CD8+ and CD4+ T cell responses reportedly exhibited substantial breadth.

J lost 4 bases, V lost 6 bases, and 7 bases had no gene match. The germline V gene has CDR1 KGHDR and CDR2 SFDVKD. CDR3 size: 15 residues. Sequencing used immunoSEQ multiplex PCR; TCRdb keeps in-frame clones, though not all of them. The sample consists of about 400,000 clones, 85% to 90% of them appearing once. Treatment specified: 19 received Ad26.COV2.S at low or high dose, single or two shots; roughly 5 received placebo; per-sample allocation not given. Day 63 after the first injection of vaccine or placebo was the sampling time. An Ad26 vector expressing Wuhan-strain SARS-CoV-2 spike served as the vaccine.

The chain uses TRBV24-1 and TRBJ2-5, with 10 bases that match TRBD1. This specimen was peripheral blood, taken in a trial of Ad26.COV2.S vaccine versus placebo. The TCR sequence derives from a person aged 18-60 years who received the Ad26.COV2.S COVID-19 vaccine or a placebo. DNA for the CDR3: TGTGCCACCAGTCAAGACAGGGGGCGAGGAGAGACCCAGTACTTC. It translates to CATSQDRGRGETQYF.